The 9 T cell receptor beta chains below come from one sample, sequenced in a study of cytomegalovirus exposure and HLA in healthy donors. The PCR used 60 Vbeta and 13 Jbeta primers. TCRdb's copy holds only in-frame clones and misses some; the assay was immunoSEQ multiplex PCR. The sample totals 180,000 or so clones. The sample taken for sequencing was PBMCs. Receptor source: a boy aged 5 to 17 in good health and CMV-seronegative.

CDR3 amino acids: CASSTDRGENEKLFF. For the CDR3, the DNA is TGTGCCAGCAGTACCGACAGGGGCGAGAATGAAAAACTGTTTTTT. The chain is built from TRBV6-6 and TRBJ1-4, with 8 nucleotides matching TRBD1. The germline gives CDR1 MNHNY, CDR2 SVGAGI (reference sequence). With 5 bases clipped from V and 5 bases from J, the junction kept 7 bases outside the gene matches. CDR3 size: 15 residues.

V is TRBV6-1 and J is TRBJ1-5; D uncertain. The V end was cut by 0 bases, the J end by 5 bases, with 14 bases between. The germline V gene encodes CDR1 MNHNS and CDR2 SASEGT. This CDR3 is built from 16 residues. The CDR3 loop is CASSEAVVGIYQPQHF. The CDR3 DNA is TGTGCCAGCAGTGAAGCCGTCGTGGGCATTTATCAGCCCCAGCATTTT.

The V gene is TRBV30, the J gene TRBJ2-7; the D is unclear. The CDR3 runs 13 residues. V was cut by 1 base and J by 2 bases, with 9 bases left in between. Germline V CDR1 and CDR2: GTSNPN, SVGIG (reference sequence). The CDR3 DNA reads as TGTGCCTGGAGTGCCTGGCAGACCTACGAGCAGTACTTC. Protein sequence: CAWSAWQTYEQYF. Variable domain in full (rest from reference TRBV30 and TRBJ2-7): SQTIHQWPATLVQPVGSPLSLECTVEGTSNPNLYWYRQAAGRGLQLLFYSVGIGQISSEVPQNLSASRPQDRQFILSSKKLLLSDSGFYLCAWSAWQTYEQYFGPGTRLTVT.

The chain links TRBV6-1 to TRBJ2-1; TRBD2 aligns across 13 bases. The germline V gene encodes CDR1 MNHNS and CDR2 SASEGT. The CDR3 has 16 amino acids. With 3 bases clipped from V and 8 bases from J, the junction kept 7 bases outside the gene matches. The CDR3 bases are TGTGCCAGCAGTGATACTAGCGGGGGGGCTTACTATGAGCAGTTCTTC. Translation gives CASSDTSGGAYYEQFF.

The genes are TRBV15 and TRBJ2-2; 13 positions agree with TRBD2. Germline CDR1 reads LNHNV; CDR2 reads YYDKDF (reference sequence). J lost 4 bases, V lost 3 bases, and 5 bases had no gene match. The CDR3 has 17 residues. CDR3 DNA: TGTGCCACCAGCAGGGGGACTAGCGGGATGGTCACCGGGGAGCTGTTTTTT. This translates into CATSRGTSGMVTGELFF.

This chain joins TRBV5-6 and TRBJ1-2; no reliable D call. The germline V gene has CDR1 SGHDT and CDR2 YYEEEE. The CDR3 consists of 14 residues. With 4 bases removed from V and 8 bases from J, the gap between germline ends came to 18 bases. The CDR3 region has the DNA TGTGCCAGCAGCCCCGGCGGGCTTGTGTACGGCTACACCTTC. This codes for CASSPGGLVYGYTF. Based on the CDR3 plus reference TRBV5-6 and TRBJ1-2, the full variable domain is DAGVTQSPTHLIKTRGQQVTLRCSPKSGHDTVSWYQQALGQGPQFIFQYYEEEERQRGNFPDRFSGHQFPNYSSELNVNALLLGDSALYLCASSPGGLVYGYTFGSGTRLTVV.

The rearrangement links TRBV6-1 to TRBJ1-5, with TRBD1 matching 9 bases. The ends lost 4 bases at V and 0 bases at J; junction bases unmatched: 4. CDR1 and CDR2 (germline): MNHNS, SASEGT. CDR3 length: 16 amino acids. CDR3 sequence reads: CASSALQGASNQPQHF. The CDR3 coding sequence is TGTGCCAGCAGTGCCTTACAGGGGGCTAGCAATCAGCCCCAGCATTTT.

The rearrangement links TRBV11-2 to TRBJ2-7; the D gene is possibly TRBD2 (5 bases). V was pared by 6 bases and J by 3 bases, with 15 bases between. The CDR3 covers 14 residues. Germline lookup yields CDR1 SGHAT and CDR2 FQNNGV. For the CDR3, the DNA is TGTGCCAGCAGTGGATGGACGAGGGACTACGAGCAGTACTTC. It codes for CASSGWTRDYEQYF.

The J gene is TRBJ2-7, the V gene TRBV21-1; no DNA check was done on the table's D call, TRBD1. TRBV21-1 corresponds to a pseudogene. This CDR3 is 16 amino acids long. The CDR3 here is CASSIEQAQVSYEQYF. CDR3 nucleotide sequence: TGTGCCAGCAGCATTGAGCAGGCCCAGGTCTCCTACGAGCAGTACTTC.